This T cell receptor (beta chain) was identified in a study of T-cell memory formation after mild COVID-19. This clonotype was counted a few times. Trimming shortened V by 8 bases and J by 7 bases, and 6 bases separated the two germline ends. The CDR3 loop spans 10 amino acids. TCRdb re-called the 5' RACE reads with MiXCR, one entry per CDR3 protein. The sample has hundreds of thousands of distinct CDR3 sequences, less than 25% seen once. This chain links TRBV12-3 or TRBV12-4 with TRBJ2-1, with no clear D. The sequenced material came from PBMCs or a T cell subset sorted from them (not recorded which). This clonotype was sampled from an adult woman who had mild COVID-19 (a few samples of this study predate the infection). Cell type and time point are not known. The CDR3 DNA is TGTGCCAGCGGCGAAAATGAGCAGTTCTTC. This encodes CASGENEQFF.